These 20 T cell receptor beta chains were all obtained from the same sample, sequenced in a study of shared clonotypes between healthy human individuals. Profiled with immunoSEQ multiplex PCR; TCRdb holds only in-frame clones, not every one. The table shows roughly 1,100,000 clones, with about 75% occurring only once. The sample was memory CD4+ T cells sorted from blood. As to subset: CD45RA-negative fraction. The receptors originated from a man between 18 and 29 years old in good health.

The CDR3 sequence: CASGHSYEQYF. The CDR3 bases are TGTGCCAGCGGACACTCCTACGAGCAGTACTTC. The gene calls are TRBV2 and TRBJ2-7, with a weak D call TRBD1 (5 bases). The V end was cut by 8 bases, the J end by 0 bases, with 5 bases between. The CDR3 has 11 residues. Germline CDR1 SNHLY, CDR2 FYNNEI.

The chain couples TRBV30 to TRBJ1-1; D call uncertain. CDR1 is GTSNPN, CDR2 SVGIG, per germline (reference sequence). V dropped 4 bases and J dropped 1 base, with 13 bases sitting between them. The CDR3 loop spans 14 amino acids. The CDR3 DNA sequence: TGTGCCTGGATCAGAGATAGCCCGAACACTGAAGCTTTCTTT. This gives the protein CAWIRDSPNTEAFF.

CDR3 nucleotides: TGTGCCAGCAGTTTAGCTAGCGGGACAGATACGCAGTATTTT. It translates to CASSLASGTDTQYF. The chain uses TRBV6-5 and TRBJ2-3, with 8 bases fitting TRBD2. Germline values: CDR1 MNHEY, CDR2 SVGAGI. With 4 bases clipped from V and 3 bases from J, the junction kept 3 bases outside the gene matches. The length of the CDR3 is 14 residues.

The chain carries TRBV7-2 and TRBJ1-1; 10 bases match TRBD1. The CDR3 covers 14 residues. With 5 bases clipped from V and 5 bases from J, the junction kept 5 bases outside the gene matches. Germline assignment: CDR1 SGHTA and CDR2 FQGNSA. The CDR3 sequence: CASSRQGAGTEAFF. The DNA for the CDR3 is TGTGCCAGCAGCAGACAGGGGGCCGGGACTGAAGCTTTCTTT.

The CDR3 DNA sequence: TGTGCCAGCAGCGTTGGGGTCGGGACAGGGGTAGGGCAGCCCCAGCATTTT. The encoded protein is CASSVGVGTGVGQPQHF. J is TRBJ1-5 and V is TRBV9; 10 positions agree with TRBD1. The CDR3 length is 17 residues. The germline V gene has CDR1 SGDLS and CDR2 YYNGEE. V lost 2 bases, J lost 7 bases, and 12 bases stayed unmatched. Looking up the rest from reference TRBV9 and TRBJ1-5 gives the full variable domain: DSGVTQTPKHLITATGQRVTLRCSPRSGDLSVYWYQQSLDQGLQFLIQYYNGEERAKGNILERFSAQQFPDLHSELNLSSLELGDSALYFCASSVGVGTGVGQPQHFGDGTRLSIL.

This chain connects TRBV30 to TRBJ1-4, with unresolved D. Germline CDR1 reads GTSNPN; CDR2 reads SVGIG (reference sequence). The CDR3 length is 13 residues. V lost 7 bases to trimming and J lost 8 bases, with 17 bases between them. CDR3 DNA: TGTGCCTCAATGGGCCAGATCGGAGAAAAACTGTTTTTT. It specifies CASMGQIGEKLFF.

The V call is TRBV18, the J call TRBJ1-4; 11 nucleotides line up with TRBD1. With V trimmed by 3 bases and J by 3 bases, 9 bases remained unmatched. Germline V gene lookup returns CDR1 KGHSH and CDR2 LQKENI. The CDR3 extends over 18 amino acids. The CDR3 loop reads CASSPSDRGRGANEKLFF. CDR3 in DNA: TGTGCCAGCTCACCTTCGGACAGGGGGCGCGGGGCTAATGAAAAACTGTTTTTT.

V usage is TRBV27 and J usage is TRBJ2-7; possible D gene TRBD2, 5 bases. Trimming removed 2 bases from V and 0 bases from J, with 11 bases in between. Germline V lookup: CDR1 MNHEY, CDR2 SMNVEV (reference sequence). The CDR3 is made up of 15 amino acids. DNA of the CDR3: TGTGCCAGCAGTTTACCTACTAGTAGCTCCTACGAGCAGTACTTC. Protein: CASSLPTSSSYEQYF.

With respect to this clone: The identical CDR3 is also encoded by other nucleotide sequences in the sample. The chain recombines TRBV5-1 with TRBJ2-2; tentatively, D is TRBD2 (5 bases). Trimming shortened V by 0 bases and J by 3 bases, and 9 bases separated the two germline ends. In germline, CDR1 is SGHRS, CDR2 YFSETQ. The CDR3 extends over 15 amino acids. For the CDR3, the DNA is TGCGCCAGCAGCTTGGGTCTAGCCGACACCGGGGAGCTGTTTTTT. It translates to CASSLGLADTGELFF.

The chain couples TRBV6-6 to TRBJ1-1; D is perhaps TRBD1 (5 bases). Trimming left V 4 bases short and J 11 bases short, with 20 bases between. This CDR3 contains 14 residues. Germline V lookup: CDR1 MNHNY, CDR2 SVGAGI (reference sequence). The CDR3 nucleotides are TGTGCCAGCAGTTTACACAGGACCTCCCTGGAGGCTTTCTTT. This sequence encodes CASSLHRTSLEAFF.

V is TRBV5-4 and J is TRBJ1-1, with 12 nucleotides matching TRBD1. The germline gives CDR1 SGHNT, CDR2 YYREEE (reference sequence). V lost 4 bases to trimming and J lost 6 bases; unmatched junction nucleotides: 4. The CDR3 covers 14 residues. In DNA form, the CDR3 reads TGTGCCAGCAGCCGGGACAGGGGGCTACCTGAAGCTTTCTTT. Its protein product is CASSRDRGLPEAFF.

This rearrangement joins TRBV29-1 to TRBJ1-1; D is possibly TRBD1 (5 bases). Looked up from germline, CDR1 is SQVTM and CDR2 is ANQGSEA. The CDR3 spans 13 residues. V lost 5 bases to trimming and J lost 5 bases, with 15 bases between them. CDR3 coding DNA: TGCAGCGTTAGGCAGGGAGGAAAAACTGAAGCTTTCTTT. Its protein is CSVRQGGKTEAFF.

V is TRBV5-4 and J is TRBJ2-6; 9 nucleotides line up with TRBD1. This CDR3 contains 17 residues. The germline V gene encodes CDR1 SGHNT and CDR2 YYREEE (reference sequence). Losses at the gene ends were 4 bases for V and 2 bases for J; bases not matched to a gene: 7. This CDR3 is CASSRGQGSAGANVLTF. The CDR3 nucleotides are TGTGCCAGCAGCAGAGGACAGGGGTCGGCTGGGGCCAACGTCCTGACTTTC.

The chain carries TRBV7-9 and TRBJ1-3, with D perhaps TRBD1 (5 bases). The CDR3 covers 14 residues. V lost 5 bases, J lost 2 bases, and 10 bases lay in between. Per the germline V gene, CDR1 is SEHNR and CDR2 is FQNEAQ (reference sequence). Here the CDR3 DNA reads TGTGCCAGCAGCCGACAACAGGCTGGAAACACCATATATTTT. Translated, it gives CASSRQQAGNTIYF.

CDR3 loop: CAWSELGAGYGYTF. The CDR3 DNA sequence: TGTGCCTGGAGTGAACTGGGGGCGGGCTATGGCTACACCTTC. The chain couples TRBV30 to TRBJ1-2, with D possibly TRBD1 on 6 matching bases. The CDR3 runs 14 residues. The germline gives CDR1 GTSNPN, CDR2 SVGIG (reference sequence). V was clipped by 1 base and J by 4 bases, with 13 bases between them.

The chain links TRBV28 to TRBJ2-7; 8 nucleotides match TRBD1. This CDR3 region has 17 residues. V trimming: 1 base; J trimming: 2 bases; junction bases outside the gene matches: 10. Germline CDR1 reads MDHEN; CDR2 reads SYDVKM. The CDR3 DNA reads TGTGCCAGCAGTTTATATGAACCCGGGACAGGCCCCTACGAGCAGTACTTC. Its translation: CASSLYEPGTGPYEQYF.

V is TRBV4-3 and J is TRBJ2-1, with D perhaps given as TRBD1 or TRBD2 (5 bases each). The CDR3 covers 15 residues. V shed 6 bases and J shed 6 bases, with 18 bases lying between them. Germline V gene data show CDR1 as LGHNA and CDR2 as YSLEER. The CDR3 protein is CASSRDGGLGNEQFF. Here the CDR3 DNA reads TGCGCCAGCAGTCGGGACGGCGGCTTGGGCAATGAGCAGTTCTTC.

Only a few counts were recorded for this clone. The genes are TRBV5-1 and TRBJ1-1; TRBD1 matches 12 bases. From germline, CDR1 is SGHRS and CDR2 YFSETQ. Losses at the gene ends were 2 bases for V and 1 base for J; bases not matched to a gene: 3. The CDR3 length is 16 residues. The CDR3 coding sequence is TGCGCCAGCAGCTTAGGGACAGGGGGCGGGAACACTGAAGCTTTCTTT. It specifies CASSLGTGGGNTEAFF.

J is TRBJ2-7 and V is TRBV7-2; 7 nucleotides align to TRBD1. There are 14 residues in the CDR3. With V trimmed by 1 base and J by 3 bases, 3 bases remained unmatched. Germline lookup yields CDR1 SGHTA and CDR2 FQGNSA. For the CDR3, the DNA is TGTGCCAGCAGCTTAGTACAGGGGAACTACGAGCAGTACTTC. This gives the protein CASSLVQGNYEQYF. Complete variable domain (other parts from reference TRBV7-2 and TRBJ2-7): GAGVSQSPSNKVTEKGKDVELRCDPISGHTALYWYRQSLGQGLEFLIYFQGNSAPDKSGLPSDRFSAERTGGSVSTLTIQRTQQEDSAVYLCASSLVQGNYEQYFGPGTRLTVT.

The chain has TRBV9 and TRBJ2-5, with 7 bases identical to TRBD1. V gave up 3 bases and J gave up 2 bases; unmatched junction bases: 7. Germline assignment: CDR1 SGDLS and CDR2 YYNGEE. The CDR3 contains 15 residues. The CDR3 bases are TGTGCCAGCAGCGGACAGGGTTCGGGACAAGAGACCCAGTACTTC. This gives the protein CASSGQGSGQETQYF.